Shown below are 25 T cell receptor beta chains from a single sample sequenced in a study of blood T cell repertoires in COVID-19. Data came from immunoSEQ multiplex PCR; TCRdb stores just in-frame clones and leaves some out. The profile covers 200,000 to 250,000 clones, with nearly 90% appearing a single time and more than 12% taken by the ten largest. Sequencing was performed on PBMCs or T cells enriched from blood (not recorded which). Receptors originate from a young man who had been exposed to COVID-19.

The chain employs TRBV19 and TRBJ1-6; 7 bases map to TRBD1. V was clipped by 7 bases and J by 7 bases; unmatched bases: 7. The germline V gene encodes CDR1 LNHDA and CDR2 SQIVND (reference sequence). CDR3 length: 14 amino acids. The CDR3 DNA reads TGTGCCAGTACCTTGACAGGGTTCAATTCACCCCTCCACTTT. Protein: CASTLTGFNSPLHF. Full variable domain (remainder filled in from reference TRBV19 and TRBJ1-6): DGGITQSPKYLFRKEGQNVTLSCEQNLNHDAMYWYRQDPGQGLRLIYYSQIVNDFQKGDIAEGYSVSREKKESFPLTVTSAQKNPTAFYLCASTLTGFNSPLHFGNGTRLTVT.

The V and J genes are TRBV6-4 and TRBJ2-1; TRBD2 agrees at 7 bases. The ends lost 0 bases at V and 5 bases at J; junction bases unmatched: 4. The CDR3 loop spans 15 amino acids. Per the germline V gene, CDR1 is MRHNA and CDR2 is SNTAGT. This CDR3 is CASSDSGLVDNEQFF. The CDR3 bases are TGTGCCAGCAGTGACTCAGGACTAGTTGACAATGAGCAGTTCTTC.

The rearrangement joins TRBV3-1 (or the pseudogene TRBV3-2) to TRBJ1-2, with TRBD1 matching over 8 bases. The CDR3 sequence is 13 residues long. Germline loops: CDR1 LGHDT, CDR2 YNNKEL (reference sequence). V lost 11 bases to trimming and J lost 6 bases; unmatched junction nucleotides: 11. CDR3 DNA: TGTGCCCACCCCGGGACAGGTCTGGATGGCTACACCTTC. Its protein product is CAHPGTGLDGYTF.

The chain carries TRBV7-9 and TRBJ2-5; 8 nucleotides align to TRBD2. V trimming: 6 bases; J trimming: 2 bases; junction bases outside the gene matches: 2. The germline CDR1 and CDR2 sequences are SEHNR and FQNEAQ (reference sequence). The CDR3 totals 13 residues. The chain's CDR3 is CASRIAGQETQYF. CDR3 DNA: TGTGCCAGCAGAATAGCGGGGCAAGAGACCCAGTACTTC. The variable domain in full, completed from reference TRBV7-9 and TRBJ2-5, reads DTGVSQNPRHKITKRGQNVTFRCDPISEHNRLYWYRQTLGQGPEFLTYFQNEAQLEKSRLLSDRFSAERPKGSFSTLEIQRTEQGDSAMYLCASRIAGQETQYFGPGTRLLVL.

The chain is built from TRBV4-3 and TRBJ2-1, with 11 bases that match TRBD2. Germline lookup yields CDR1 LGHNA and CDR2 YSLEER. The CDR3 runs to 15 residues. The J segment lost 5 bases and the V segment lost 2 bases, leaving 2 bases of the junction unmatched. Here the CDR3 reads CASSQTSGGHNEQFF. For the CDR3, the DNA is TGCGCCAGCAGCCAAACTAGCGGGGGCCACAATGAGCAGTTCTTC.

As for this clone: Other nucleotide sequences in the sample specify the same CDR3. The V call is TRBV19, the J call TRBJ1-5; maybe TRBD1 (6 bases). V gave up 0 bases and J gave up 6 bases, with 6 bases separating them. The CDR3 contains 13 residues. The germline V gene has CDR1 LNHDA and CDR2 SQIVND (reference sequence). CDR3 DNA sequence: TGTGCCAGTAGTATAGACAGGGGTCAGCCCCAGCATTTT. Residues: CASSIDRGQPQHF.

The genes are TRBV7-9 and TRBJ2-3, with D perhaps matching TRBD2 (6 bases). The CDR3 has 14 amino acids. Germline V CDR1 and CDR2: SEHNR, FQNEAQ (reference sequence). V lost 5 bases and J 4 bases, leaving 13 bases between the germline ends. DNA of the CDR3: TGTGCCAGCAGCCTCCGGGGGAACGCAGATACGCAGTATTTT. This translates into CASSLRGNADTQYF.

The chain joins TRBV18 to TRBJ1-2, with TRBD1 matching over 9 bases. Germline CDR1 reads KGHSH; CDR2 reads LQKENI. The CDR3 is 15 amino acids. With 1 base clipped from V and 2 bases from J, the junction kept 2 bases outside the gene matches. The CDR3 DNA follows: TGTGCCAGCTCACCACGGACAGGGGTAAACTATGGCTACACCTTC. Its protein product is CASSPRTGVNYGYTF.

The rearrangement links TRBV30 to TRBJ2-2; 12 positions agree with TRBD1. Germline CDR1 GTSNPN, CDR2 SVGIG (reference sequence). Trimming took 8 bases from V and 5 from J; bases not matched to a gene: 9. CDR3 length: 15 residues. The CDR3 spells CATTGTGGATGELFF. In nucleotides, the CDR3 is TGTGCCACCACTGGGACAGGGGGCGCTACCGGGGAGCTGTTTTTT.

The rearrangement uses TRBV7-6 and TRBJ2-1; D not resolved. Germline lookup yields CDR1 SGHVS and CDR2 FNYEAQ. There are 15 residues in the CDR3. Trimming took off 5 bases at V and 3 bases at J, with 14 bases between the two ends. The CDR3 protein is CASSISLRSYNEQFF. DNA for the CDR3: TGTGCCAGCAGCATTTCTTTGAGGAGCTACAATGAGCAGTTCTTC.

In DNA form, the CDR3 reads TGTGCCAGCAGCCCACCAGGGGTTATGGATGAAAAACTGTTTTTT. This encodes CASSPPGVMDEKLFF. This chain links TRBV7-9 with TRBJ1-4; possible D gene TRBD1, 6 bases. This CDR3 has 15 amino acids. V was clipped by 5 bases and J by 6 bases, with 16 bases between them. CDR1 SEHNR and CDR2 FQNEAQ come from the germline V gene (reference sequence).

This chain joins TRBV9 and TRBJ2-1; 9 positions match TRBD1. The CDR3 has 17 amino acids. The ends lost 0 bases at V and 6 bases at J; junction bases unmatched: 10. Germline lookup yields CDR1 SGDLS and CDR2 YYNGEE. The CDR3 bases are TGTGCCAGCAGCGTAGATATTTGGACAGGGGATTCCAATGAGCAGTTCTTC. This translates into CASSVDIWTGDSNEQFF.

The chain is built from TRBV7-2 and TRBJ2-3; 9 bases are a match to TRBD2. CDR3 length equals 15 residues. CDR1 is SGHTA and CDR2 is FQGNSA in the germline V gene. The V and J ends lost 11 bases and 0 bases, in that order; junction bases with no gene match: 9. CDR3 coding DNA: TGTGCCTCTCCGCGGCGGGGGGGTAGCACAGATACGCAGTATTTT. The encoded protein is CASPRRGGSTDTQYF.

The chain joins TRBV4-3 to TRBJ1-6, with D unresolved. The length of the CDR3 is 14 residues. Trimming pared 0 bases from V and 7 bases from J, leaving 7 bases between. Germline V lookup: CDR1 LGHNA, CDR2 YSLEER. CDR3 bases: TGCGCCAGCAGCCAAGATTTTGCGAATTCACCCCTCCACTTT. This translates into CASSQDFANSPLHF.

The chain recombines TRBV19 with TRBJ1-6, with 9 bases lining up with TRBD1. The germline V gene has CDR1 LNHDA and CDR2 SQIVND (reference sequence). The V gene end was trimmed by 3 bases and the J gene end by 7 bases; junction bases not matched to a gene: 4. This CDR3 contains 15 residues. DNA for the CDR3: TGTGCCAGTAGTATTTCACAGGGGGCGAATTCACCCCTCCACTTT. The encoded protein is CASSISQGANSPLHF.

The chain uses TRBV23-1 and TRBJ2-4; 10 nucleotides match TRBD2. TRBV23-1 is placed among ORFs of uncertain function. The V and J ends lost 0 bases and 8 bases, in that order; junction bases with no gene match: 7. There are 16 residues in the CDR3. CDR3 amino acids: CASSQSGSGGQDIQYF. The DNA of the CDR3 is TGCGCCAGCAGTCAATCTGGTAGCGGGGGGCAGGACATTCAGTACTTC.

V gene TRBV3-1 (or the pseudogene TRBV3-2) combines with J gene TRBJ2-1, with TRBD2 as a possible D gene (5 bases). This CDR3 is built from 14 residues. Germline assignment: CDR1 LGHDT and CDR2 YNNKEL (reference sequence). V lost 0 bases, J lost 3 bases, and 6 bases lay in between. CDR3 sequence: CASSQEGSYNEQFF. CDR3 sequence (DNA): TGTGCCAGCAGCCAAGAGGGGAGCTACAATGAGCAGTTCTTC.

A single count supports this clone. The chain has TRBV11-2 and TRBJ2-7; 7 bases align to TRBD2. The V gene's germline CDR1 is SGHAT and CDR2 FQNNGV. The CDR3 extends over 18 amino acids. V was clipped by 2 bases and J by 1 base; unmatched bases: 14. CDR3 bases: TGTGCCAGCAGCTTATCGAGGGTTGGGCTAGCGGCTTCCTACGAGCAGTACTTC. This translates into CASSLSRVGLAASYEQYF.

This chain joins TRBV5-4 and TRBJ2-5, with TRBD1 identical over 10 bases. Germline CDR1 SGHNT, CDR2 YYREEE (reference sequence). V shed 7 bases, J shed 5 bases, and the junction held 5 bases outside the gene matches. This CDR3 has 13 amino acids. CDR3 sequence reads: CASSGQGRETQYF. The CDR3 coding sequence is TGTGCCAGCTCGGGACAGGGGAGGGAGACCCAGTACTTC.

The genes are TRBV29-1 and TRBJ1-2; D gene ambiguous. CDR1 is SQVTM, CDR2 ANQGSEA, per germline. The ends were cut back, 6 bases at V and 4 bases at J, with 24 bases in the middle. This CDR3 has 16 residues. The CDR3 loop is CSVDQTGLAHSYGYTF. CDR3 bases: TGCAGCGTCGATCAAACCGGACTAGCACACTCCTATGGCTACACCTTC.

CDR3 amino acids: CASTQMRAYIQYF. The CDR3 DNA reads TGTGCCAGCACCCAAATGAGGGCGTACATTCAGTACTTC. J is TRBJ2-4 and V is TRBV7-9, with a weak D call TRBD2 (5 bases). The CDR3 has 13 residues. Looked up from germline, CDR1 is SEHNR and CDR2 is FQNEAQ (reference sequence). Trimming removed 7 bases at V and 8 bases at J, with 15 bases between.

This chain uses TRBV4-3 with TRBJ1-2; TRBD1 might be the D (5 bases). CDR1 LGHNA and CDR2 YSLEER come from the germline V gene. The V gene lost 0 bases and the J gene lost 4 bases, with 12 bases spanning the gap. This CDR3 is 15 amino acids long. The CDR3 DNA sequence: TGCGCCAGCAGCCAAGATACGGAGGGGACCTATGGCTACACCTTC. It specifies CASSQDTEGTYGYTF.

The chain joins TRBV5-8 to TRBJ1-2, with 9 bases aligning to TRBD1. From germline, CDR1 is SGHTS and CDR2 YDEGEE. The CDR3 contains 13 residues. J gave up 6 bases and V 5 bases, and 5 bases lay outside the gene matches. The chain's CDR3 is CASRTGTGHGYTF. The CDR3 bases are TGTGCCAGCAGGACCGGGACAGGGCATGGCTACACCTTC. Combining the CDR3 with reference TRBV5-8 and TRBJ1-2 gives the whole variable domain EAGVTQSPTHLIKTRGQQATLRCSPISGHTSVYWYQQALGLGLQFLLWYDEGEERNRGNFPPRFSGRQFPNYSSELNVNALELEDSALYLCASRTGTGHGYTFGSGTRLTVV.

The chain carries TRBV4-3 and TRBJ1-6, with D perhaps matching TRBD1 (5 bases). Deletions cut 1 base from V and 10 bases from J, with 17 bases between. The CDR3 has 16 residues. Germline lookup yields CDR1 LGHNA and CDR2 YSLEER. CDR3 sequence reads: CASSQGGAWANSPLHF. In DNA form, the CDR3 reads TGCGCCAGCAGCCAAGGTGGGGCCTGGGCTAACTCACCCCTCCACTTT.

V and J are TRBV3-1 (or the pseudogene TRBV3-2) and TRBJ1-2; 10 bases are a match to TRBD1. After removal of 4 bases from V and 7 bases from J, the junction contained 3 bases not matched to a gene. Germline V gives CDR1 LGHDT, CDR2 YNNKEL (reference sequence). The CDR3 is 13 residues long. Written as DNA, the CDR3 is TGTGCCAGCAGCCCGGGACAGGGGATTGGCTACACCTTC. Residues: CASSPGQGIGYTF.